This T cell receptor beta chain was documented in a study of T cells after yellow fever vaccination. Study-wide context: Preparation of fractions with low cell numbers was performed using SMART-Seq v4 Ultra Low Input.

Overall study results and limits: Repertoires sorted by FACS could include abundant clonotypes that are contaminants from the bulk population. When the response was secondary, it was weaker but reached its peak faster, day 5 versus 15.

Turning to this clonotype: Its antigen is not known.

Template switching with 5'RACE generated the TCR cDNA and added a universal primer site and UMIs. TCRdb reprocessed the 5' RACE reads with MiXCR, giving one entry per CDR3 protein. In the table there are about 340,000 distinct CDR3 sequences, approximately 3.9% of which are singletons. Germline V gene lookup returns CDR1 DFQATT and CDR2 SNEGSKA (reference sequence). CDR3 length: 12 residues. V dropped 4 bases and J dropped 6 bases, with 13 bases sitting between them. This clonotype was obtained from a man between 18 and 35 years old who received the YFV17D yellow fever vaccine. The J gene is TRBJ2-7, the V gene TRBV20-1; maybe TRBD1 (6 bases). Material: PBMCs, obtained 5 days after the yellow fever booster vaccination. CDR3 DNA: TGCAGTGCTATGAGGGGGTTCGGCGAGCAGTACTTC. Its translation: CSAMRGFGEQYF.